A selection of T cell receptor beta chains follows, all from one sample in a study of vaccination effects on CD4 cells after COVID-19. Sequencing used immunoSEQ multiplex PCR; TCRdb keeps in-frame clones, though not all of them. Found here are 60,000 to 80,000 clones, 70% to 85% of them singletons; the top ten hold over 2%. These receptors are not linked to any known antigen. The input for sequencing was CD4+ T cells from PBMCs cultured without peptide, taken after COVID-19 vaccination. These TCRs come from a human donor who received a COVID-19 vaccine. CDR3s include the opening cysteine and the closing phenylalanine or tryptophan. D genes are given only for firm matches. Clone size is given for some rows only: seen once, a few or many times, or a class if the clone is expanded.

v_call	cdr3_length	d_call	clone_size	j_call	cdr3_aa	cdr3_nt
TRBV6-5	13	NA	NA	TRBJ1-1	CASSYRDYTEAFF	TGTGCCAGCAGTTACAGGGACTACACTGAAGCTTTCTTT
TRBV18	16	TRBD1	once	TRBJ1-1	CASSPFSSTGGTEAFF	TGTGCCAGCTCACCATTCAGCTCAACAGGGGGCACTGAAGCTTTCTTT
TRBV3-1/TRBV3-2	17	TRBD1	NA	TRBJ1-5	CASSQLDRGPGNQPQHF	TGTGCCAGCAGCCAACTCGACAGGGGGCCAGGGAATCAGCCCCAGCATTTT
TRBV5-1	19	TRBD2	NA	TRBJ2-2	CASSLFLAGHGASTGELFF	TGCGCCAGCAGCTTGTTCCTAGCGGGTCACGGGGCCAGCACCGGGGAGCTGTTTTTT
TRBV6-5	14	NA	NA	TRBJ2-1	CASSFHRVGNEQFF	TGTGCCAGCAGTTTTCACAGGGTTGGCAATGAGCAGTTCTTC
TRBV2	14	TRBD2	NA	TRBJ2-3	CASSGASGTDTQYF	TGTGCCAGCAGTGGTGCTAGCGGTACAGATACGCAGTATTTT
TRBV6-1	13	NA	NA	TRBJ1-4	CASSDTVNEKLFF	TGTGCCAGCAGTGACACAGTTAATGAAAAACTGTTTTTT
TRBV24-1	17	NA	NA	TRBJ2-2	CATSDFPGPKNTGELFF	TGTGCCACCAGTGATTTCCCGGGACCAAAGAACACCGGGGAGCTGTTTTTT
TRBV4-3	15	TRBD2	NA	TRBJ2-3	CASSQGSGNTDTQYF	TGCGCCAGCAGCCAAGGTAGCGGGAACACAGATACGCAGTATTTT
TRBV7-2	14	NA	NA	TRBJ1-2	CASSPRAANYGYTF	TGTGCCAGCAGCCCTCGGGCAGCAAACTATGGCTACACCTTC
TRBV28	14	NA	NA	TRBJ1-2	CASSPPGSNYGYTF	TGTGCCAGCAGTCCCCCGGGATCTAACTATGGCTACACCTTC
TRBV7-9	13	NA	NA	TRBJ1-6	CASSLQEESPLHF	TGTGCCAGCAGCTTACAGGAAGAATCACCCCTCCACTTT
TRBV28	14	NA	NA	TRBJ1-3	CASSSRGSGNTIYF	TGTGCCAGCAGTTCGAGGGGCTCTGGAAACACCATATATTTT
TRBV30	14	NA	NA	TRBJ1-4	CAWSVNRVNEKLFF	TGTGCCTGGAGTGTAAACAGGGTTAATGAAAAACTGTTTTTT
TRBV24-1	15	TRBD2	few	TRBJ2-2	CATSAWGGMAGELFF	TGTGCCACCAGTGCATGGGGGGGGATGGCCGGGGAGCTGTTTTTT
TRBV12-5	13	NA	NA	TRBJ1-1	CASGFDPNTEAFF	TGTGCTAGTGGTTTCGATCCGAACACTGAAGCTTTCTTT
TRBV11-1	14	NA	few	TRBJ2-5	CASSLRVMGETQYF	TGTGCCAGCAGCTTAAGGGTCATGGGGGAGACCCAGTACTTC
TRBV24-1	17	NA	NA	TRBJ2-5	CATSDLLNRARQETQYF	TGTGCCACCAGTGATTTGCTTAACAGGGCGAGGCAAGAGACCCAGTACTTC
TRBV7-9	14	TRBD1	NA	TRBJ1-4	CASSPGQGNEKLFF	TGTGCCAGCAGCCCCGGACAGGGAAATGAAAAACTGTTTTTT
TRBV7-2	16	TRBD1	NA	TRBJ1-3	CASSLQTGYSGNTIYF	TGTGCCAGCAGCCTCCAGACAGGGTACTCTGGAAACACCATATATTTT
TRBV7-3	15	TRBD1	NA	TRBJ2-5	CASSLGPGTAETQYF	TGTGCCAGCAGCTTGGGCCCCGGGACAGCAGAGACCCAGTACTTC
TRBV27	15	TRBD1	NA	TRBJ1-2	CASSSPRTGNYGYTF	TGTGCCAGCAGTTCCCCCCGGACAGGGAACTATGGCTACACCTTC
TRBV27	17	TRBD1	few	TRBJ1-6	CASSFAGGNAGPSPLHF	TGTGCCAGCAGTTTCGCAGGGGGTAACGCGGGTCCTTCACCCCTCCACTTT
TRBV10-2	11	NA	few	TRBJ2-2	CASSRAGELFF	TGCGCCAGCAGCAGGGCCGGGGAGCTGTTTTTT
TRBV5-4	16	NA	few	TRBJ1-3	CASSSQTVSSGNTIYF	TGTGCCAGCAGCTCGCAGACGGTGAGCTCTGGAAACACCATATATTTT
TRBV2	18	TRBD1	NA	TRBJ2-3	CASRTGTGGSISTDTQYF	TGTGCCAGCAGAACAGGGACAGGGGGGAGCATTAGCACAGATACGCAGTATTTT
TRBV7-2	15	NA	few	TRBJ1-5	CASSLISGSNQPQHF	TGTGCCAGCAGCTTAATATCGGGGAGCAATCAGCCCCAGCATTTT
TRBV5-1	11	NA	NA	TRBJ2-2	CASTNTGELFF	TGCGCCAGCACGAACACCGGGGAGCTGTTTTTT
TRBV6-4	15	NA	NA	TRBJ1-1	CASSEIRVGNTEAFF	TGTGCCAGCAGTGAAATTAGGGTCGGGAACACTGAAGCTTTCTTT
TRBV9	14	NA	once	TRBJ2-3	CASSVQVQADTQYF	TGTGCCAGCAGCGTACAGGTTCAAGCAGATACGCAGTATTTT
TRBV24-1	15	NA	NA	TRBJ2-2	CATSDFRGIGGELFF	TGTGCCACCAGTGATTTCAGGGGAATTGGCGGGGAGCTGTTTTTT
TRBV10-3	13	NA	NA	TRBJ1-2	CAISERDNYGYTF	TGTGCCATCAGTGAAAGAGACAACTATGGCTACACCTTC
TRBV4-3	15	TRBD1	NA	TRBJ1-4	CASSRRDRGFEKLFF	TGCGCCAGCAGCCGACGGGACAGGGGGTTTGAAAAACTGTTTTTT
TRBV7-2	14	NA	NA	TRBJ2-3	CASSLAGLPGTQYF	TGTGCCAGCAGCTTAGCAGGGTTACCGGGTACGCAGTATTTT
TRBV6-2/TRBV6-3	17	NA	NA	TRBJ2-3	CASSYRRGVESTDTQYF	TGTGCCAGCAGTTACCGACGGGGAGTCGAGAGTACAGATACGCAGTATTTT
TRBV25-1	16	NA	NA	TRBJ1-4	CASSDWRGASNEKLFF	TGTGCCAGCAGTGACTGGAGGGGGGCCTCTAATGAAAAACTGTTTTTT
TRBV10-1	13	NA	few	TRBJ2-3	CASSLQGVNTQYF	TGCGCCAGCAGTCTTCAGGGCGTAAATACGCAGTATTTT